This TCR beta chain originates from a study of cytomegalovirus exposure and HLA in healthy donors. With 60 Vbeta and 13 Jbeta primers, the PCR was carried out. Here immunoSEQ multiplex PCR was the method, and the copy in TCRdb shows in-frame clones only, minus some. The sample table includes roughly 82,000 clones. The V and J ends lost 6 bases and 1 base respectively, with 14 bases between them. The CDR3 covers 15 residues. Germline-derived CDR1 and CDR2 are MNHNS and SASEGT. Sequenced: PBMCs. The clonotype originates from a woman in her fifties or sixties in good health and CMV-seronegative. The genes are TRBV6-1 and TRBJ2-3; maybe TRBD1 (6 bases). CDR3 in amino acids: CASRRQDGGTDTQYF. The CDR3 nucleotides read TGTGCCAGCAGGAGACAGGATGGCGGCACAGATACGCAGTATTTT.